This T cell receptor beta chain was sequenced during a study of identical twins. Every one of the donors was a healthy Caucasian. J was trimmed by 8 bases and V by 3 bases; bases with no gene match: 9. The CDR3 is made up of 16 amino acids. Each cDNA held unique molecular identifiers, and template switching gave it a universal primer site. One entry per CDR3 protein results from TCRdb running MiXCR on the 5' RACE reads. This sample carries 400,000 to 500,000 distinct CDR3 sequences, 15% to 20% of them seen once, and the ten largest clones take 10% to 15%. Study results and limitations: Cord blood beta clonotypes present at high abundance carried fewer insertions; no such pattern appeared in memory repertoires. The presence of invariant MAIT and iNKT cells could partly confound analyses of zero-insertion sequences.

Concerning this clonotype itself: Its matching antigen is unknown.

Sequenced input: naive T cells sorted from blood. This chain connects TRBV12-3 or TRBV12-4 to TRBJ1-4; 10 nucleotides agree with TRBD1. This sequence originates from a man over 45 in good health. Written as DNA, the CDR3 is TGTGCCAGCAGTTTTTACTTGGGACAGGGGAACGAAAAACTGTTTTTT. Protein product: CASSFYLGQGNEKLFF.